This T cell receptor beta chain was retrieved from a study of lung T cells in sarcoidosis with Löfgren's syndrome. TCRdb re-analysed the reads in MiXCR, keeping a single row per CDR3 protein. The top ten hold over 4% of the sample, which has 20,000 or so distinct CDR3 sequences, about 22% seen once. This clonotype occurred many times. The antigen remains unidentified. Germline loops: CDR1 LNHDA, CDR2 SQIVND (reference sequence). V dropped 7 bases and J dropped 3 bases, with 18 bases sitting between them. The CDR3 extends over 15 amino acids. Study-wide results and limits: TRAV12-1 and TRBV2 were reportedly most expanded in Löfgren's patients.

The rearrangement uses TRBV19 and TRBJ1-2; D remains ambiguous. Sequenced material: CD4+ T cells from PBMCs. The receptor was derived from a human donor with sarcoidosis (Löfgren's syndrome or another form), or a control subject (not recorded which). CDR3 protein: CASTSRRIEDYGYTF. CDR3 coding DNA: TGTGCCAGTACCTCCCGCAGGATCGAGGACTATGGCTACACCTTC.